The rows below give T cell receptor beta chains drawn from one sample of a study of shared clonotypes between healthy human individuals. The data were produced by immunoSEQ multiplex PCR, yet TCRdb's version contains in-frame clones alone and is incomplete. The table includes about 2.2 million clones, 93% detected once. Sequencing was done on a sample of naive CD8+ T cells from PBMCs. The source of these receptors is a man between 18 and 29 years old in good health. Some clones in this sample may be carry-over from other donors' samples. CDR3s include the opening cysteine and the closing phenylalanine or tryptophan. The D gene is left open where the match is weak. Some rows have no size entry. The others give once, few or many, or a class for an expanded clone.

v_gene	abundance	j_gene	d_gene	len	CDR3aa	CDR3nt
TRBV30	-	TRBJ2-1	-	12	CAWSASYNEQFF	TGTGCCTGGAGTGCATCCTACAATGAGCAGTTCTTC
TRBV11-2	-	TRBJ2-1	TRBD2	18	CASSLRGGLAGRTNEQFF	TGTGCCAGCAGCTTAAGGGGCGGACTAGCGGGGAGAACAAATGAGCAGTTCTTC
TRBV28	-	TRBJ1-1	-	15	CASLGAGGANTEAFF	TGTGCCAGCCTAGGGGCGGGAGGAGCGAACACTGAAGCTTTCTTT
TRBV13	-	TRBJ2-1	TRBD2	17	CASSLTTSGEVPNEQFF	TGTGCCAGCAGCCTTACGACTAGCGGGGAGGTTCCCAATGAGCAGTTCTTC
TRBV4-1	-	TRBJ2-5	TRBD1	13	CASSHRQGETQYF	TGCGCCAGCAGCCATAGACAGGGAGAGACCCAGTACTTC
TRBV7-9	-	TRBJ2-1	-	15	CASSLARGSYNEQFF	TGTGCCAGCAGCTTAGCGAGAGGGTCCTACAATGAGCAGTTCTTC
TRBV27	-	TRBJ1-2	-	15	CASSSPGTTPQGYTF	TGTGCCAGCAGTTCCCCCGGGACTACTCCCCAGGGCTACACCTTC
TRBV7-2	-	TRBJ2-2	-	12	CASRSISGELFF	TGTGCCAGCAGATCAATTTCCGGGGAGCTGTTTTTT
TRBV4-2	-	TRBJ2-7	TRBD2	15	CASSQDVGLAGEQYF	TGTGCCAGCAGCCAAGATGTGGGGCTAGCGGGCGAGCAGTACTTC
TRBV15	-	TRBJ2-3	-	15	CATNPGSSSTDTQYF	TGTGCCACCAACCCTGGGTCTTCTAGCACAGATACGCAGTATTTT
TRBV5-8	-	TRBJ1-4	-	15	CASSSTGRWDEKLFF	TGTGCCAGCAGCTCGACGGGACGGTGGGATGAAAAACTGTTTTTT
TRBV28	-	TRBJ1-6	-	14	CASTGPDGNSPLHF	TGTGCCAGCACCGGGCCCGACGGGAATTCACCCCTCCACTTT
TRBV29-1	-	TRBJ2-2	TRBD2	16	CSVEDWTSGNTGELFF	TGCAGCGTTGAAGATTGGACTAGCGGAAACACCGGGGAGCTGTTTTTT
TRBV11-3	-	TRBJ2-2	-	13	CASSFLGTGELFF	TGTGCCAGCAGCTTTCTAGGTACCGGGGAGCTGTTTTTT
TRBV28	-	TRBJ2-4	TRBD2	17	CASSLPPQRELWNIQYF	TGTGCCAGCAGTTTACCCCCCCAGCGGGAGTTGTGGAACATTCAGTACTTC
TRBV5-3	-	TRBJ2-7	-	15	CARSLATGISYEQYF	TGTGCCAGAAGCTTGGCGACAGGAATTTCCTACGAGCAGTACTTC
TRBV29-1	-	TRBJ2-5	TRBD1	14	CSVKTGGFGETQYF	TGCAGCGTTAAGACAGGGGGCTTCGGAGAGACCCAGTACTTC
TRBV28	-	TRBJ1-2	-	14	CASSPRQVFDGYTF	TGTGCCAGCAGTCCCAGACAGGTGTTCGATGGCTACACCTTC
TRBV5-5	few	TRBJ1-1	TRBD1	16	CASSVGTGILNTEAFF	TGTGCCAGCAGCGTCGGGACAGGGATTTTGAACACTGAAGCTTTCTTT
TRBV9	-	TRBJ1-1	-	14	CASSPKGTNTEAFF	TGTGCCAGCAGCCCAAAGGGGACGAACACTGAAGCTTTCTTT
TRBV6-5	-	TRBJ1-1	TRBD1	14	CASRDWTGSTEAFF	TGTGCCAGCAGAGATTGGACAGGATCCACTGAAGCTTTCTTT
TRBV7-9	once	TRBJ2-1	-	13	CASSQAYYNEQFF	TGTGCCAGCAGCCAGGCCTACTACAATGAGCAGTTCTTC
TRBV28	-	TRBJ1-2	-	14	CASSLSGLIYGYTF	TGTGCCAGCAGTTTATCGGGACTGATCTATGGCTACACCTTC
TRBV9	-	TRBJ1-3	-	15	CASSAGPFSGNTIYF	TGTGCCAGCAGCGCCGGGCCGTTCTCTGGAAACACCATATATTTT
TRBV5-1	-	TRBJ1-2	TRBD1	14	CASSSEGQGEGYTF	TGCGCCAGCAGCTCCGAGGGACAGGGGGAGGGCTACACCTTC
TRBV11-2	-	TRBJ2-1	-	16	CASRKRTGDPYNEQFF	TGTGCCAGCAGAAAAAGGACGGGAGATCCCTACAATGAGCAGTTCTTC
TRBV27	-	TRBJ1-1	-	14	CASSLSAGPTKAFF	TGTGCCAGCAGTTTATCGGCAGGGCCGACTAAAGCTTTCTTT
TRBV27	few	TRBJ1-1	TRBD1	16	CASSLDAGGVETEAFF	TGTGCCAGCAGTTTAGATGCAGGGGGGGTAGAGACTGAAGCTTTCTTT
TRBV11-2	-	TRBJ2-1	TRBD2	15	CASSPRTSGYNEQFF	TGTGCCAGCAGCCCCAGGACTAGCGGATACAATGAGCAGTTCTTC
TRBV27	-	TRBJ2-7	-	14	CASSLGAGSYEQYF	TGTGCCAGCAGTTTAGGGGCAGGGAGCTACGAGCAGTACTTC
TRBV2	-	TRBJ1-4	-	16	CASSEAVQGGNEKLFF	TGTGCCAGCAGTGAAGCGGTACAGGGAGGTAATGAAAAACTGTTTTTT
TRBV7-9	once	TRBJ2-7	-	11	CASSKGPEQYF	TGTGCCAGCAGCAAAGGCCCTGAGCAGTACTTC
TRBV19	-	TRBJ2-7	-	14	CASTPAGNSYEQYF	TGTGCCAGTACCCCGGCGGGGAACTCCTACGAGCAGTACTTC
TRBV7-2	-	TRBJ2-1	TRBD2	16	CASSSRVAGGYNEQFF	TGTGCCAGCAGCTCCAGAGTAGCGGGAGGGTACAATGAGCAGTTCTTC
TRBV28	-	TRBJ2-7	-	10	CASSRFEQYF	TGTGCCAGCAGCCGGTTCGAGCAGTACTTC
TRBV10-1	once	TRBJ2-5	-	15	CASSESGGPEETQYF	TGCGCCAGCAGTGAGTCAGGTGGTCCCGAAGAGACCCAGTACTTC
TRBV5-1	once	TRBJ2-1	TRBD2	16	CASSPPTSGSYNEQFF	TGCGCCAGCAGCCCACCTACTAGCGGGAGTTACAATGAGCAGTTCTTC